This TCR beta chain was found in a study of CD8+CD57+ T cells in acquired aplastic anemia. Patients included in sequencing had previously demonstrated CD8+CD57+ cell expansion by flow cytometry. No therapy had been given to the patients at the time of blood sampling. Concerning this clonotype: Its specificity is unknown.

TCR beta VDJ combinations and CDR3 sequences were profiled from genomic DNA. Each CDR3 protein is one row after TCRdb ran MiXCR on the reads. The table includes about 200,000 distinct CDR3 sequences, 40% to 60% detected once. The germline gives CDR1 SGHRS, CDR2 YFSETQ. Trimming pared 4 bases from V and 0 bases from J, leaving 11 bases between. There are 15 residues in the CDR3. Overall study findings and caveats: In common between the patients and the controls were some 28 CD8+ CDR3 sequences.

The chain carries TRBV5-1 and TRBJ1-3; D unresolved. This clonotype was obtained from a human donor with aplastic anemia. The sample was sorted CD4+, CD8+, or CD8+CD57+ T cells (not recorded which) from PBMCs. In DNA form, the CDR3 reads TGCGCCAGCAGCGACACTGAACGCTCTGGAAACACCATATATTTT. Translation: CASSDTERSGNTIYF.